What follows describes a single T cell receptor (beta chain). Its antigen specificity is not known. No quality values exist for individual bases; no much larger clone is one base distant. The method was PCR. The sequencer listed for this sample is Illumina HiSeq 2500. Unique molecular identifiers were incorporated into TCR beta cDNA libraries to reduce PCR and sequencing biases. Every 1 to 10 million input T cells yielded 500,000 or so cDNA molecules, meaning each molecule approximated one T cell. The patient libraries were prepared and sequenced with the same protocol used for the earlier healthy control dataset. Samples belonging to the same batch were prepared together, multiplexed and sequenced on a shared HiSeq lane. Under the source paper's analysis protocol: Raw barcoded reads were processed with MIGEC, discarding single-read molecular identifier groups before consensus assembly and CDR3 extraction. VDJtools was used for post-analysis of the clonotype tables, and diversity was normalized by down-sampling every dataset to the size of the smallest sample. To correct batch-related cross-sample contamination, repertoire overlap clustering matched CDR3 amino acid sequences but not nucleotide sequences. The public sequencing data were trimmed at Q25 with fastp and processed into clonotypes with MiXCR by TCRdb, which kept only in-frame beta chains. Each CDR3 protein appears once, grouped with its most common genes and DNA. In this record, the V and J calls reflect TCRdb's handling and not the investigators' own analysis. In this sample the table shows hundreds of thousands of distinct CDR3 sequences, just under 30% of which occur a single time. The leading ten clones occupy around 0.55% of the sample.

To demonstrate the VDJtools post-analysis software, TCR beta repertoires were profiled from the peripheral blood of about a dozen young patients with multiple sclerosis. The patients with multiple sclerosis were children and adolescents between roughly 6 and 15 years of age. This specimen belongs to a study of post-analysis software for immune sequencing data (dated by TCRdb to between 2014 and 2016). At the level of the whole study: Relapsing-remitting, secondary progressive and progressive-relapsing multiple sclerosis were recorded as disease courses, and subtype annotation was lacking for some patients. The patient repertoires were set against 11 previously published healthy control repertoires from donors whose ages ranged from roughly 6 to 25 years. A subset of samples was prepared in parallel using single-end sample barcoding, then pooled and co-amplified after Illumina adapter ligation. On the study overall, not on this receptor specifically: Significantly lower normalized Chao1 diversity was found in multiple sclerosis patients than in controls, suggesting substantial peripheral T-cell clonal expansion. Patients showed significantly higher frequencies than controls for several TRBV segments, among them TRBV5-6, TRBV5-1 and TRBV20-1. The control group was slightly older than the multiple sclerosis patient group. When samples were clustered directly using the F measure, samples prepared in the same batch co-clustered strongly, which prompted a batch-effect correction.

V has 5 bases trimmed and J has 3 bases trimmed; junction bases matching no gene number 7. Reading from cysteine to phenylalanine, the CDR3 counts 15 amino acids. Only the CDR3 part of the read is kept: 45 bases, read in frame from the first base. For CDR1 and CDR2, the germline V gene lists SGHTA and FQGNSA. This clonotype originated in a girl aged 5 to 17 with multiple sclerosis. The sequencing sample was made of blood. This chain is built from TRBV7-2 and TRBJ1-2; 9 bases in the middle match TRBD1. The CDR3: CASSHGDRAYYGYTF. The DNA sequence is given as TGTGCCAGCAGCCACGGGGACAGGGCGTACTATGGCTACACCTTC.